Described below is a single TCR beta chain sequence and its context. The CDR3 is 15 residues long. J gave up 6 bases and V 6 bases, and 7 bases lay outside the gene matches. Looked up from germline, CDR1 is MNHEY and CDR2 is SMNVEV (reference sequence). This specimen comes from a study of blood T cell repertoires in COVID-19. In the study's own analysis: Amplification with reference gene primers provided the estimates of nucleated cell counts. The method was immunoSEQ multiplex PCR; TCRdb's version includes in-frame clones alone and lacks a portion of them. V, J and clone size are taken as reported in that table, and D and trimming were inferred from the DNA itself. The table includes a few hundred thousand clones, 85% to 90% detected once.

The receptor was derived from a woman aged 25 to 39 with COVID-19, enrolled during active disease. The source material was peripheral blood. V usage is TRBV27 and J usage is TRBJ2-3, with TRBD2 matching over 12 bases. Here the CDR3 reads CASSLGLAGRDTQYF. CDR3 coding DNA: TGTGCCAGCAGCCTCGGACTAGCGGGAAGGGATACGCAGTATTTT.